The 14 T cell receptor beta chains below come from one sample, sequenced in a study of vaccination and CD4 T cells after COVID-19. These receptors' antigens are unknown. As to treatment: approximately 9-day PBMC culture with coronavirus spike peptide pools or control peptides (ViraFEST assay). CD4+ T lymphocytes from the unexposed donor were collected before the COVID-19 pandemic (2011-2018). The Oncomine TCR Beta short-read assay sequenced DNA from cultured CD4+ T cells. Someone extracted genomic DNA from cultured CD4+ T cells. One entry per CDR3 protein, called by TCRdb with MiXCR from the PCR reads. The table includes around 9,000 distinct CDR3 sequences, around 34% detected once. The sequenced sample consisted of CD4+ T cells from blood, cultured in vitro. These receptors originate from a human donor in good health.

CDR3 amino acids: CASSTGLAGASYNEQFF. DNA for the CDR3: TGTGCCAGCAGCACCGGACTAGCGGGGGCTTCCTACAATGAGCAGTTCTTC. The chain uses TRBV6-1 and TRBJ2-1, with 13 bases matching TRBD2. Germline trimming cut 6 bases from V and 1 base from J; bases unmatched to any gene: 6. CDR1 is MNHNS and CDR2 is SASEGT in the germline V gene. The CDR3 runs to 17 residues.

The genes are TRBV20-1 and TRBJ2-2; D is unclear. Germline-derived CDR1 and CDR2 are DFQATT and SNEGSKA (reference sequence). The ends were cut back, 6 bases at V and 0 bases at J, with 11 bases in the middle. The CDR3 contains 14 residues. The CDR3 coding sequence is TGCAGTGCCCCCACGCTAGCGAACACCGGGGAGCTGTTTTTT. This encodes CSAPTLANTGELFF.

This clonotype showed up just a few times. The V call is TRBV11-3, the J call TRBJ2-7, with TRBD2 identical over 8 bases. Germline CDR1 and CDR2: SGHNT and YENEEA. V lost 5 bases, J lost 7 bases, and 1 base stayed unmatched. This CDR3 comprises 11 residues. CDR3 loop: CASSRGGEQYF. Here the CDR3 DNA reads TGTGCCAGCAGCCGGGGGGGGGAGCAGTACTTC.

CDR3 coding DNA: TGTGCCACCAGTGACCCAGTCTCGTATGGCTACACCTTC. This encodes CATSDPVSYGYTF. The chain joins TRBV24-1 to TRBJ1-2; D remains unclear. CDR3 length: 13 residues. The germline CDR1 and CDR2 sequences are KGHDR and SFDVKD. V lost 4 bases, J lost 5 bases, and 10 bases lay in between.

DNA for the CDR3: TGTGCCAGACTCGTCCCGGGAGGACGGATATACTACAATGAGCAGTTCTTC. Residues: CARLVPGGRIYYNEQFF. V gene TRBV28 combines with J gene TRBJ2-1; 7 positions match TRBD2. J was trimmed by 3 bases and V by 9 bases; bases with no gene match: 17. CDR1 MDHEN and CDR2 SYDVKM come from the germline V gene. The CDR3 loop spans 17 amino acids.

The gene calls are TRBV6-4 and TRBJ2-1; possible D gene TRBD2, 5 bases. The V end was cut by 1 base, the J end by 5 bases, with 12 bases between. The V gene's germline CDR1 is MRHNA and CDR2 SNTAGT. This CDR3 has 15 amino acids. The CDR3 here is CASSDLATSDNEQFF. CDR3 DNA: TGTGCCAGCAGTGACTTGGCTACTAGTGACAATGAGCAGTTCTTC.

The CDR3 bases are TGTGCCAGCAGAAAAGGGACTAGCGGTTACTACGAGCAGTACTTC. Protein product: CASRKGTSGYYEQYF. J is TRBJ2-7 and V is TRBV6-2 or TRBV6-3; 11 nucleotides align to TRBD2. The CDR3 contains 15 residues. The germline V gene encodes CDR1 MNHEY and CDR2 SVGEGT. The V and J ends lost 6 bases and 3 bases, in that order; junction bases with no gene match: 7.

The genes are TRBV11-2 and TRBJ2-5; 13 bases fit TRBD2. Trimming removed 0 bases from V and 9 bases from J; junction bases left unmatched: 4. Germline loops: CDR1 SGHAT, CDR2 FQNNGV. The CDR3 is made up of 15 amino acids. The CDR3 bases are TGTGCCAGCAGCTTAGAGGGACTAGCGGGGTTCCCCCAGTACTTC. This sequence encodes CASSLEGLAGFPQYF.

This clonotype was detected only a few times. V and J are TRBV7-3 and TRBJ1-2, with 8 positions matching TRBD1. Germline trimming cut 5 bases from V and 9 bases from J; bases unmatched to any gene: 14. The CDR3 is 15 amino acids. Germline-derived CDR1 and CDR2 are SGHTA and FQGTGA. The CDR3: CASSLRTGRVASYTF. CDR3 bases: TGTGCCAGCAGCCTCCGGACAGGGCGTGTTGCAAGCTACACCTTC.

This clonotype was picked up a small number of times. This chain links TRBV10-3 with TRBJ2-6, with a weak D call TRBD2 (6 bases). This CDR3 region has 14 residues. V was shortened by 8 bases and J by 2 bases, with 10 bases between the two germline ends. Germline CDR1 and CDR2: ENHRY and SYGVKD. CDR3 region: CAIRSGAGANVLTF. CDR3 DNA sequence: TGTGCCATCCGGTCGGGGGCTGGGGCCAACGTCCTGACTTTC.

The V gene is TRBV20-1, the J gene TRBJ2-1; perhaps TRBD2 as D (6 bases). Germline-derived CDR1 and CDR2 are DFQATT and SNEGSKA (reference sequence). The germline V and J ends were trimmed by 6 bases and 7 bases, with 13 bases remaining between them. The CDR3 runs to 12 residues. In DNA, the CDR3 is TGCAGTGCGTGGAGGGCCGGGAATGAGCAGTTCTTC. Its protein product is CSAWRAGNEQFF.

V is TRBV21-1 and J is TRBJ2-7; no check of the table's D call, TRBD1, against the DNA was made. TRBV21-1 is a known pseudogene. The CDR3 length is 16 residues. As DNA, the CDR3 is TGTGCCAGCAGCAAAGATGCAGGGGAATTTTCCTACGAGCAGTACTTC. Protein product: CASSKDAGEFSYEQYF.

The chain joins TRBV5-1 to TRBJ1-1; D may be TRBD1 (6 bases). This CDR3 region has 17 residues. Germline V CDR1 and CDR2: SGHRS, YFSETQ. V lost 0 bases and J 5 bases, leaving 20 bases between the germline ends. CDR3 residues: CASSLADPRGGGTEAFF. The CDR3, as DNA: TGCGCCAGCAGCTTGGCCGACCCCAGGGGAGGGGGAACTGAAGCTTTCTTT.

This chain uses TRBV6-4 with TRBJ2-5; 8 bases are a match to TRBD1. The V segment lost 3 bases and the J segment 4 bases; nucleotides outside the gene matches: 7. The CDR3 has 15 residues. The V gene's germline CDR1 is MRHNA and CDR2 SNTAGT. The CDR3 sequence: CASSEVAGGGETQYF. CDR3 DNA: TGTGCCAGCAGTGAGGTTGCAGGGGGCGGAGAGACCCAGTACTTC.